The 3 T cell receptor beta chains presented below share a single source sample, sequenced in a study of blood T cell repertoires in COVID-19 (dated by TCRdb to 2019 to 2021). The method was the immunoSEQ multiplex PCR assay. Entries here come from immuneACCESS through TCRdb and include only in-frame sequences with V and J called. Some clones fail to appear in such tables; in the studies checked, an unresolved V gene covers under half of the shortfall, and the cause of the remainder is unknown. Within this sample are fewer than 150,000 clones, with about 90% of them counted one time only. The ten biggest clones cover 7.5% to 9% of the sample. Sequenced input: peripheral blood. These receptors originate from a man between 70 and 80 years old who had recovered from COVID-19.

This clone was detected once. The V gene is TRBV6-4, the J gene TRBJ2-5; D might be TRBD1 (5 bases). The V gene lost 4 bases and the J gene lost 6 bases, with 12 bases spanning the gap. The CDR3 runs to 13 residues. Per the germline V gene, CDR1 is MRHNA and CDR2 is SNTAGT. The DNA of the CDR3 is TGTGCCAGCAGTGCTAGGGGTCACAAGACCCAGTACTTC. Amino acids: CASSARGHKTQYF.

This rearrangement joins TRBV2 to TRBJ1-2; 8 bases match TRBD1. Germline V gives CDR1 SNHLY, CDR2 FYNNEI. The CDR3 is 13 residues long. Unmatched junction bases numbered 8, after V lost 6 bases and J lost 8 bases. CDR3 coding DNA: TGTGCCAGCAGGCCGGACAGGGCAGGGGGCTACACCTTC. Amino acid sequence: CASRPDRAGGYTF.

This chain joins TRBV28 and TRBJ2-1; TRBD2 agrees at 8 bases. Germline-derived CDR1 and CDR2 are MDHEN and SYDVKM. Germline trimming cut 3 bases from V and 2 bases from J; bases unmatched to any gene: 3. This CDR3 contains 15 residues. The CDR3 spells CASSLIGRAYNEQFF. CDR3 nucleotide sequence: TGTGCCAGCAGTTTGATCGGGAGGGCCTACAATGAGCAGTTCTTC.